The clone carrying this TCR beta chain has just one count. TCRdb keeps only in-frame clones here, not all; method: immunoSEQ multiplex PCR. The data hold about 120,000 clones, with about 80% observed a single time. The source of the sample is a study of blood T cell repertoires in COVID-19. The CDR3 spans 13 residues. Between the trimmed V and J ends, which lost 0 bases and 3 bases, there was a span of 6 bases. Germline values: CDR1 SGDLS, CDR2 YYNGEE. The chain couples TRBV9 to TRBJ1-1; no firm D call. The sequence came from a man aged 35-49 years with active or convalescent COVID-19. The specimen was peripheral blood. The CDR3 sequence: CASSVGRYTEAFF. CDR3 coding DNA: TGTGCCAGCAGCGTAGGGAGGTACACTGAAGCTTTCTTT.